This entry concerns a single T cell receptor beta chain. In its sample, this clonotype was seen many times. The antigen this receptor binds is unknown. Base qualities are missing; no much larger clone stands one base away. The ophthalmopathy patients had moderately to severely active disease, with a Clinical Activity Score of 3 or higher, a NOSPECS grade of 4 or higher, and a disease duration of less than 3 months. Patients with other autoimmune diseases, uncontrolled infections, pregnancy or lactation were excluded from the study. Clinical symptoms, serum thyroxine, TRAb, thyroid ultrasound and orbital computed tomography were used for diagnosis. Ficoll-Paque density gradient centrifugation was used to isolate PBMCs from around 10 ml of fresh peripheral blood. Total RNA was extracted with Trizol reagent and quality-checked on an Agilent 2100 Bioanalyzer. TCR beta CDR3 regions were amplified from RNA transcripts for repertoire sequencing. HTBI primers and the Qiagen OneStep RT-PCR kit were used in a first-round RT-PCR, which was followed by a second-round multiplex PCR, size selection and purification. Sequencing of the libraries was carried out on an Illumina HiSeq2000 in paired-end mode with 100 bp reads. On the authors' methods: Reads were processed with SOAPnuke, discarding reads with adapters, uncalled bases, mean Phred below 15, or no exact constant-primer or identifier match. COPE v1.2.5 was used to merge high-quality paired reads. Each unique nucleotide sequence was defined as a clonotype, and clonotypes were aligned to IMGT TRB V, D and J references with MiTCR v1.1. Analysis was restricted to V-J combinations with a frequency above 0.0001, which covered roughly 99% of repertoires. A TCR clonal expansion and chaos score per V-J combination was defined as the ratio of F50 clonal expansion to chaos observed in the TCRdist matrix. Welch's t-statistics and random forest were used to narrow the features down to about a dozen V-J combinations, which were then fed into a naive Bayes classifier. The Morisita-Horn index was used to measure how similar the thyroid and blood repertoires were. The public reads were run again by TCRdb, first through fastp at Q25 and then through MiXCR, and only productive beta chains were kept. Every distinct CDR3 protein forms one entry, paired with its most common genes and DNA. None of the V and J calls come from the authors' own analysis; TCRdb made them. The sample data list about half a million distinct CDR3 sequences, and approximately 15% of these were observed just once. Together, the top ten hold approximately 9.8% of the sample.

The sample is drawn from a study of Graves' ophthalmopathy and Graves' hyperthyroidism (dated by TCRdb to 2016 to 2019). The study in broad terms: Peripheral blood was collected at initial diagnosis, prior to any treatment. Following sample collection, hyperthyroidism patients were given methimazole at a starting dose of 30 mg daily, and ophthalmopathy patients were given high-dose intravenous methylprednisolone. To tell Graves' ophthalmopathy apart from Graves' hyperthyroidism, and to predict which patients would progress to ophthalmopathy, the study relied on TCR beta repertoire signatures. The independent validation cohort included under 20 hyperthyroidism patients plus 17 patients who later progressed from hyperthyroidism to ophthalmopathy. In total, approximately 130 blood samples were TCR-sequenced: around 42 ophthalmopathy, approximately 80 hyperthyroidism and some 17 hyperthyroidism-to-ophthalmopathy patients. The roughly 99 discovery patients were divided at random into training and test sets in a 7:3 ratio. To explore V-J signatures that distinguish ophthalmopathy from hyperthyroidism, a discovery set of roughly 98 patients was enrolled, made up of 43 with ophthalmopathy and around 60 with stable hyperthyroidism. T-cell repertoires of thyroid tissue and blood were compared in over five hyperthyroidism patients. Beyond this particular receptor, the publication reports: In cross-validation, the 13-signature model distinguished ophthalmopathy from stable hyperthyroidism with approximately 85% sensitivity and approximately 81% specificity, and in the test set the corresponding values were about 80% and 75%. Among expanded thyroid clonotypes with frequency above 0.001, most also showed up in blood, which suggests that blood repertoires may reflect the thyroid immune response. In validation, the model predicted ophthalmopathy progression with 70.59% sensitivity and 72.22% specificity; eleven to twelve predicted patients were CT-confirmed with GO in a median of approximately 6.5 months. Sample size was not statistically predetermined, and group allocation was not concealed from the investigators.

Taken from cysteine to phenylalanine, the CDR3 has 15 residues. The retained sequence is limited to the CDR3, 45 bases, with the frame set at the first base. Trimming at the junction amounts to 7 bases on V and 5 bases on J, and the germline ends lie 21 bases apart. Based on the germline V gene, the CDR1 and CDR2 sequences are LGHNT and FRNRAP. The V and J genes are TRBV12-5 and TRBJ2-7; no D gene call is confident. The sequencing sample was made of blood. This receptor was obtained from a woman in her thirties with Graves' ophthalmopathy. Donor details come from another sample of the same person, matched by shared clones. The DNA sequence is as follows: TGTGCTAGTGCTCGTTACGAGGCTCCCCTTGACGAGCAGTACTTC. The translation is CASARYEAPLDEQYF.